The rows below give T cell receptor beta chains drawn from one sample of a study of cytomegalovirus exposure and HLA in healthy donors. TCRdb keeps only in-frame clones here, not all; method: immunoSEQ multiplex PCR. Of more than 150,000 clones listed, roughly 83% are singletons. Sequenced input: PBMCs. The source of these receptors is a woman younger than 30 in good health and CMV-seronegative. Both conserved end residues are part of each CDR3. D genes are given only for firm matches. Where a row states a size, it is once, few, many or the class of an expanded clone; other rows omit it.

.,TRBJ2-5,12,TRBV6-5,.,CASSLGRETQYF,TGTGCCAGCAGTTTAGGGAGGGAGACCCAGTACTTC
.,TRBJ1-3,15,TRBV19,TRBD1,CASSAQTGSGNTIYF,TGTGCCAGTAGTGCCCAGACAGGGTCTGGAAACACCATATATTTT
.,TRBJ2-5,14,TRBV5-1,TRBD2,CASSQTSGQETQYF,TGCGCCAGCAGCCAAACTAGCGGCCAAGAGACCCAGTACTTC
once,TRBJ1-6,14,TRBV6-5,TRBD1,CASSQDRVISPLHF,TGTGCCAGCAGTCAGGACAGGGTTATTTCACCCCTCCACTTT
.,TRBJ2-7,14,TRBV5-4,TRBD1,CASSLDRGNYEQYF,TGTGCCAGCAGCTTGGACAGGGGAAACTACGAGCAGTACTTC
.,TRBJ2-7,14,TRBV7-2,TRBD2,CASSPRGGRSEQYF,TGTGCCAGCAGCCCGCGGGGGGGCCGTTCGGAGCAGTACTTC
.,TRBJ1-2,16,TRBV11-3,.,CASSLDRRAGSYGYTF,TGTGCCAGCAGCTTAGACCGCAGGGCGGGAAGCTATGGCTACACCTTC
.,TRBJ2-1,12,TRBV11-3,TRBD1,CASSLDRDEQFF,TGTGCCAGCAGCCTGGACAGGGATGAGCAGTTCTTC
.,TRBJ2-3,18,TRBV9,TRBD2,CASSVESPGLAFPDTQYF,TGTGCCAGCAGCGTAGAAAGTCCGGGACTAGCTTTTCCAGATACGCAGTATTTT
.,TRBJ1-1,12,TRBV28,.,CASSLINTEAFF,TGTGCCAGCAGTTTAATAAACACTGAAGCTTTCTTT
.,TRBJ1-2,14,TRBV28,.,CASSLPRGSHGYTF,TGTGCCAGCAGTTTACCTAGGGGAAGCCATGGCTACACCTTC
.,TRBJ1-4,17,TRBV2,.,CASSEARDKPTNEKLFF,TGTGCCAGCAGTGAAGCCCGGGACAAGCCAACTAATGAAAAACTGTTTTTT
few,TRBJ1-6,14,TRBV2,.,CASSRQADNSPLHF,TGTGCCAGCAGTAGACAGGCCGATAATTCACCCCTCCACTTT
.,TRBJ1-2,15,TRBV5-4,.,CASSFQGYSSWGYTF,TGTGCCAGCAGCTTCCAGGGCTATTCCTCGTGGGGCTACACCTTC
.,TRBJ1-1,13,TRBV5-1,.,CASSLGQYTEAFF,TGCGCCAGCAGCTTGGGGCAGTACACTGAAGCTTTCTTT
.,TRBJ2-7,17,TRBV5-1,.,CASSYLKGQGHSYEQYF,TGCGCCAGCAGCTACCTAAAAGGGCAGGGCCACTCCTACGAGCAGTACTTC
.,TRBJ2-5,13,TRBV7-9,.,CASSLARQETQYF,TGTGCCAGCAGCTTGGCCCGACAAGAGACCCAGTACTTC
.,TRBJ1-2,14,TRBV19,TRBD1,CASSIGDRGYGYTF,TGTGCCAGTAGTATAGGGGACAGGGGATATGGCTACACCTTC
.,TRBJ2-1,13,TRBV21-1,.,CASTTTRRIKQFF,TGTGCCAGCACGACGACTCGTAGGATTAAGCAGTTCTTC
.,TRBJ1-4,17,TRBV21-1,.,CASSIRPGQGSNEKLFF,TGTGCCAGCAGCATCCGACCGGGACAGGGCTCTAATGAAAAACTGTTTTTT
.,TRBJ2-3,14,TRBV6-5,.,CASRDGVAVDTQYF,TGTGCCAGCAGGGACGGGGTAGCCGTAGATACGCAGTATTTT
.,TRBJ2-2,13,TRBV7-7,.,CASSVDRTGELFF,TGTGCTAGCAGCGTCGACAGAACCGGGGAGCTGTTTTTT
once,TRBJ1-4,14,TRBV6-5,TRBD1,CASSAGTGGSKLFF,TGTGCCAGCAGTGCCGGGACAGGGGGATCAAAACTGTTTTTT
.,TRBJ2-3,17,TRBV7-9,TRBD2,CASSLGFSGGLTDTQYF,TGTGCCAGCAGCTTAGGGTTCAGCGGGGGCCTCACAGATACGCAGTATTTT
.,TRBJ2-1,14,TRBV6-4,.,CASSGTGEYNEQFF,TGTGCCAGCAGTGGAACGGGGGAATACAATGAGCAGTTCTTC
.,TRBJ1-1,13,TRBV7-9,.,CASSLNRVSEAFF,TGTGCCAGCAGCTTAAACAGGGTCTCTGAAGCTTTCTTT
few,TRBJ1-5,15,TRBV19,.,CASSISRGSRQPQHF,TGTGCCAGTAGTATATCCAGGGGTAGTCGTCAGCCCCAGCATTTT
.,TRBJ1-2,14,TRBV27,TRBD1,CASSMTGTGYGYTF,TGTGCCAGCAGTATGACAGGGACCGGCTATGGCTACACCTTC
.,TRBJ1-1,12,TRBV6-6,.,CASSVVTGEAFF,TGTGCCAGCAGTGTGGTAACAGGTGAAGCTTTCTTT
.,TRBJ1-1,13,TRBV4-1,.,CASSQDTRLEAFF,TGCGCCAGCAGCCAAGATACCAGGCTAGAAGCTTTCTTT
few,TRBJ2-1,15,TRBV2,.,CASMRERNSYNEQFF,TGTGCCAGCATGAGAGAGCGAAACTCCTACAATGAGCAGTTCTTC
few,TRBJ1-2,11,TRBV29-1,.,CSVGLEDGYTF,TGCAGCGTTGGACTGGAGGATGGCTACACCTTC
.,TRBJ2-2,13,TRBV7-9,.,CSSSSRRVGELFF,TGTTCCAGCAGCTCCAGACGGGTCGGGGAGCTGTTTTTT
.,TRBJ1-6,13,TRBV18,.,CASSQGRNSPLHF,TGTGCCAGCTCTCAAGGGAGGAATTCACCCCTCCACTTT
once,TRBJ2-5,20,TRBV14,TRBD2,CASSQDVLRLAGNKTGTQYF,TGTGCCAGCAGCCAAGATGTACTACGACTAGCGGGGAACAAAACCGGGACCCAGTACTTC
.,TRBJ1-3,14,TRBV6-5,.,CASSYGGAGNTIYF,TGTGCCAGCAGTTACGGAGGGGCTGGAAACACCATATATTTT